This TCR beta chain was captured by sequencing in a study of control samples from healthy donors and cancer patients. Sequencing used immunoSEQ multiplex PCR; TCRdb keeps in-frame clones, though not all of them. The sample holds some 56,000 clones, about 95% seen once. The sequence came from a man aged 30 to 45 in good health. The sample was blood.

The CDR3 reads CASSLPGLETQYF. For the CDR3, the DNA is TGTGCCAGCAGCTTACCGGGACTAGAGACCCAGTACTTC. The V call is TRBV5-4, the J call TRBJ2-5, with TRBD2 as a possible D gene (6 bases). Germline V gene data show CDR1 as SGHNT and CDR2 as YYREEE (reference sequence). The CDR3 is 13 residues long. V was trimmed by 2 bases and J by 4 bases, leaving 9 bases between them.